This TCR beta chain was retrieved from a study of blood T cell repertoires in COVID-19. The CDR3 runs to 13 residues. After removal of 4 bases from V and 5 bases from J, the junction contained 3 bases not matched to a gene. The V gene's germline CDR1 is SGHAT and CDR2 FQNNGV. Sequenced by immunoSEQ multiplex PCR; TCRdb stores in-frame clones only, minus some. The sample includes fewer than 400,000 clones, 80% to 90% seen only once; the top ten take more than 2%. Symptom resolution, clearance, or two negative PCRs marked donors in Cohort 3 as recovered. The rearrangement joins TRBV11-2 to TRBJ2-7; 9 bases fit TRBD1. Sequencing input: PBMCs or T cells enriched from blood (not recorded which). The clonotype comes from a man between 25 and 39 years old who had recovered from COVID-19. The CDR3 reads CASSYRGLDEQYF. CDR3 DNA sequence: TGTGCCAGCAGCTACAGGGGGCTGGACGAGCAGTACTTC.